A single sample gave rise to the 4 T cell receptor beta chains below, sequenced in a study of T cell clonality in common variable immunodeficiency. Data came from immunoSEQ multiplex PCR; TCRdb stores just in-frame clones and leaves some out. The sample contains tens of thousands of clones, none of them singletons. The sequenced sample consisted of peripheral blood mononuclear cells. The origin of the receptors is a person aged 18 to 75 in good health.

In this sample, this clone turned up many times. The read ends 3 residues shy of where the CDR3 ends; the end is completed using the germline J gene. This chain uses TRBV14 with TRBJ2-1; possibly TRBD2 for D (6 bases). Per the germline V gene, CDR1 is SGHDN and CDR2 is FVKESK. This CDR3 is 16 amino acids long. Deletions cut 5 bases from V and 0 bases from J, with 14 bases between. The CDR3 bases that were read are TGTGCCAGCAGCTTTGGGGGGACGGACTCCTACAATGAG. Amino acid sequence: CASSFGGTDSYNE. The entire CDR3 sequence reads CASSFGGTDSYNEQFF.

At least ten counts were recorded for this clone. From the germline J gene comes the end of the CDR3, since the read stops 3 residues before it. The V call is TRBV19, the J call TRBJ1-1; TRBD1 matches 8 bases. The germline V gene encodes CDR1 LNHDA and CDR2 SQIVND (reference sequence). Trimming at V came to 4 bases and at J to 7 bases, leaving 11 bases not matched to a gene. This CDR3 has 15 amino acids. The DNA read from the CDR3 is TGTGCCAGTAGTAGTTGGACAGGGCAGGACGATGAA. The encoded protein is CASSSWTGQDDE. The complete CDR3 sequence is CASSSWTGQDDEAFF. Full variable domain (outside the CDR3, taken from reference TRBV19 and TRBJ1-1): DGGITQSPKYLFRKEGQNVTLSCEQNLNHDAMYWYRQDPGQGLRLIYYSQIVNDFQKGDIAEGYSVSREKKESFPLTVTSAQKNPTAFYLCASSSWTGQDDEAFFGQGTRLTVV.

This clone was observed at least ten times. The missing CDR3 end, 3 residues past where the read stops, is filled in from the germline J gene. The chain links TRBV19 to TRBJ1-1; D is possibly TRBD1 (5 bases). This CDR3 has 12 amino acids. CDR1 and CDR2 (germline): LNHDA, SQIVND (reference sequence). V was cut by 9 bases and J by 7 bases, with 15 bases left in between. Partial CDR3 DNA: TGTGCCAGCAGGGTCCCGCTGAGTGAA. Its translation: CASRVPLSE. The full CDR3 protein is CASRVPLSEAFF.

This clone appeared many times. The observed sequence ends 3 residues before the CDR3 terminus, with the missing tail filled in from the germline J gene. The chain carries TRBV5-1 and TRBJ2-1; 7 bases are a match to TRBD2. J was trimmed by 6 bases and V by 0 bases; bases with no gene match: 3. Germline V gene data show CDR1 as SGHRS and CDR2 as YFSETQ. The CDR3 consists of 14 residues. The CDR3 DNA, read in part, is TGCGCCAGCAGCTTGGCGCTAGCGGTCAATGAG. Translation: CASSLALAVNE. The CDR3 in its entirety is CASSLALAVNEQFF.